Below, 20 T cell receptor beta chains from the same sample are listed, as sequenced in a study of beta chain features in type 1 diabetes. Expressed TCRB transcripts were sequenced because the isolated RNA had all been reverse transcribed beforehand. Measured with immunoSEQ multiplex PCR; TCRdb has only the in-frame clones, and not every one. This table holds about 620,000 clones, roughly 16% found once. The sequencing sample was made of naive CD4+ T cells from blood. The receptors were sampled from a man aged 18 to 30 in good health.

The chain employs TRBV7-9 and TRBJ1-2; no reliable D call. V lost 4 bases, J lost 4 bases, and 4 bases lay in between. The CDR3 consists of 11 residues. CDR1 and CDR2 (germline): SEHNR, FQNEAQ (reference sequence). The CDR3 protein is CASSSFYGYTF. In nucleotides, the CDR3 is TGTGCCAGCAGCTCTTTCTATGGCTACACCTTC.

This clone was detected only a few times. The chain carries TRBV7-9 and TRBJ2-1; 9 nucleotides line up with TRBD1. Trimming cost V 1 base and J 6 bases; bases outside gene matches: 7. Germline values: CDR1 SEHNR, CDR2 FQNEAQ (reference sequence). The CDR3 is 16 amino acids. CDR3 nucleotides: TGTGCCAGCAGCTTAGTGGGACAGGGCGGCCCCAATGAGCAGTTCTTC. Its protein is CASSLVGQGGPNEQFF. Complete variable domain (other parts from reference TRBV7-9 and TRBJ2-1): DTGVSQNPRHKITKRGQNVTFRCDPISEHNRLYWYRQTLGQGPEFLTYFQNEAQLEKSRLLSDRFSAERPKGSFSTLEIQRTEQGDSAMYLCASSLVGQGGPNEQFFGPGTRLTVL.

The chain is built from TRBV27 and TRBJ2-7; 7 nucleotides agree with TRBD2. CDR1 MNHEY and CDR2 SMNVEV come from the germline V gene (reference sequence). CDR3 size: 15 residues. The V gene end was trimmed by 5 bases and the J gene end by 5 bases; junction bases not matched to a gene: 12. Here the CDR3 DNA reads TGTGCCAGCAGTCCGCCGGCAGCGGGGACCCACGAGCAGTACTTC. It translates to CASSPPAAGTHEQYF.

This chain links TRBV10-3 with TRBJ2-2, with a possible D match to TRBD1 (6 bases). Trimming removed 6 bases at V and 0 bases at J, with 8 bases between. This CDR3 spans 14 amino acids. Per germline, CDR1 ENHRY and CDR2 SYGVKD. The CDR3 nucleotides read TGTGCCATCAGCGGGACAACGAACACCGGGGAGCTGTTTTTT. Protein sequence: CAISGTTNTGELFF.

The chain employs TRBV29-1 and TRBJ1-4, with 9 nucleotides matching TRBD1. CDR1 and CDR2 (germline): SQVTM, ANQGSEA. This CDR3 has 13 residues. After removal of 7 bases from V and 10 bases from J, the junction contained 10 bases not matched to a gene. This chain's CDR3 is CSALQGAQGKLFF. In DNA form, the CDR3 reads TGCAGCGCCCTACAGGGGGCGCAGGGAAAACTGTTTTTT.

The sample holds a few counts of this clone. Here the CDR3 reads CASSMTTDTQYF. CDR3 bases: TGTGCCAGTAGTATGACTACAGATACGCAGTATTTT. This sequence joins TRBV19 and TRBJ2-3, with no clear D. Germline V gene data show CDR1 as LNHDA and CDR2 as SQIVND (reference sequence). This CDR3 is 12 amino acids long. The V gene lost 3 bases and the J gene lost 3 bases, with 4 bases spanning the gap. Filled out from reference TRBV19 and TRBJ2-3, the complete variable domain reads DGGITQSPKYLFRKEGQNVTLSCEQNLNHDAMYWYRQDPGQGLRLIYYSQIVNDFQKGDIAEGYSVSREKKESFPLTVTSAQKNPTAFYLCASSMTTDTQYFGPGTRLTVL.

The CDR3 DNA reads TGTGCCAGCAGCCAAGGGGGAGGGCGCTACGAGCAGTACTTC. Protein: CASSQGGGRYEQYF. The gene calls are TRBV7-2 and TRBJ2-7, with D possibly being TRBD2 (7 bases). The CDR3 is made up of 14 amino acids. Germline V gives CDR1 SGHTA, CDR2 FQGNSA. Trimming shortened V by 5 bases and J by 3 bases, and 14 bases separated the two germline ends.

This clone was seen only a few times. This chain connects TRBV19 to TRBJ2-6, with a weak D call TRBD2 (6 bases). Germline CDR1 and CDR2: LNHDA and SQIVND (reference sequence). The V end was cut by 7 bases, the J end by 0 bases, with 13 bases between. CDR3 length: 16 amino acids. The CDR3 reads CASTLGTPSGANVLTF. In DNA form, the CDR3 reads TGTGCCAGTACGTTAGGGACTCCCTCTGGGGCCAACGTCCTGACTTTC.

The gene calls are TRBV20-1 and TRBJ2-5; no clear D. The last part of the DNA fits TRBJ2-7 better; the J call may be wrong. The CDR3 has 11 amino acids. The germline gives CDR1 DFQATT, CDR2 SNEGSKA (reference sequence). DNA of the CDR3: TGCAGTGCTAGAGATTCCTACGAGCAGTACTTC. Translation gives CSARDSYEQYF.

The J gene is TRBJ1-3, the V gene TRBV6-6; 8 nucleotides line up with TRBD1. V gave up 8 bases and J gave up 8 bases; unmatched junction bases: 8. Per the germline V gene, CDR1 is MNHNY and CDR2 is SVGAGI (reference sequence). CDR3 size: 13 residues. Here the CDR3 DNA reads TGTGCCAGCGCACAGGGGGGATCGCACACCATATATTTT. Protein sequence: CASAQGGSHTIYF.

The chain joins TRBV5-6 to TRBJ1-1; D might be TRBD1 (5 bases). Deletions cut 4 bases from V and 1 base from J, with 14 bases between. CDR1 is SGHDT and CDR2 is YYEEEE in the germline V gene. This CDR3 has 15 residues. CDR3 DNA: TGTGCCAGCAGCAAATACGACAGAGAGAACACTGAAGCTTTCTTT. Its translation is CASSKYDRENTEAFF. The full variable domain, in which reference TRBV5-6 and TRBJ1-1 provide the parts outside the CDR3, is DAGVTQSPTHLIKTRGQQVTLRCSPKSGHDTVSWYQQALGQGPQFIFQYYEEEERQRGNFPDRFSGHQFPNYSSELNVNALLLGDSALYLCASSKYDRENTEAFFGQGTRLTVV.

This clone was counted ten times or more. One junction end disagrees with the germline gene, perhaps due to a read error. V is TRBV7-7 and J is TRBJ2-4; 10 bases map to TRBD1. The CDR3 totals 13 residues. Germline lookup yields CDR1 SSHAT and CDR2 FNYEAQ (reference sequence). The CDR3 is CASSQGQGNIQYF. In DNA, the CDR3 is TGTGCTAGCAGCCAGGGACAGGGGAACATTCAGTACTTC.

The chain couples TRBV27 to TRBJ2-3; D gene uncertain. The CDR3 covers 14 residues. CDR1 and CDR2 (germline): MNHEY, SMNVEV (reference sequence). V was pared by 5 bases and J by 2 bases, with 11 bases between. CDR3 residues: CASSRERTTDTQYF. The CDR3 DNA follows: TGTGCCAGCAGTAGGGAACGCACCACAGATACGCAGTATTTT.

V gene TRBV6-1 combines with J gene TRBJ1-2; D unresolved. V was pared by 4 bases and J by 3 bases, with 9 bases between. The CDR3 spans 13 residues. The germline V gene encodes CDR1 MNHNS and CDR2 SASEGT. CDR3 protein: CASSVNRYYGYTF. The CDR3 bases are TGTGCCAGCAGTGTTAACCGATACTATGGCTACACCTTC.

This clone showed up just a few times. At the DNA level, this CDR3 is encoded by other sequences in the same sample as well. V is TRBV5-1 and J is TRBJ2-1; tentatively, D is TRBD2 (6 bases). The CDR3 totals 13 residues. Germline values: CDR1 SGHRS, CDR2 YFSETQ. Trimming pared 2 bases from V and 10 bases from J, leaving 13 bases between. In DNA form, the CDR3 reads TGCGCCAGCAGCTTAGGAGGGGCAGGCGAGCAGTTCTTC. Translated, it gives CASSLGGAGEQFF.

In this sample, this clone turned up a few times. J is TRBJ2-5 and V is TRBV7-3; 8 bases are shared with TRBD1. The CDR3 consists of 14 residues. Trimming removed 5 bases from V and 3 bases from J; junction bases left unmatched: 5. Germline V gene data show CDR1 as SGHTA and CDR2 as FQGTGA. CDR3 in amino acids: CASSSRGLKETQYF. The CDR3, as DNA: TGTGCCAGCAGCAGCAGGGGGCTAAAAGAGACCCAGTACTTC.

This clone was picked up a small number of times. The V gene is TRBV20-1, the J gene TRBJ2-1; no definite D call. This CDR3 spans 10 amino acids. V shed 5 bases and J shed 4 bases, with 3 bases lying between them. Per germline, CDR1 DFQATT and CDR2 SNEGSKA (reference sequence). In DNA form, the CDR3 reads TGCAGTGCTGAATACAATGAGCAGTTCTTC. It codes for CSAEYNEQFF.

V usage is TRBV5-4 and J usage is TRBJ1-6, with D unclear. CDR3 size: 14 residues. Trimming left V 0 bases short and J 4 bases short, with 5 bases between. CDR1 and CDR2 (germline): SGHNT, YYREEE (reference sequence). In DNA, the CDR3 is TGTGCCAGCAGCTTGGAACGATATAATTCACCCCTCCACTTT. Protein sequence: CASSLERYNSPLHF.

The rearrangement joins TRBV6-5 to TRBJ2-7, with 8 bases matching TRBD1. Germline V gene lookup returns CDR1 MNHEY and CDR2 SVGAGI. The CDR3 extends over 13 amino acids. V was pared by 7 bases and J by 3 bases, with 5 bases of the junction left unmatched. The CDR3 spells CASKQTGVYEQYF. In nucleotides, the CDR3 is TGTGCCAGCAAGCAGACAGGGGTCTACGAGCAGTACTTC.

The J gene is TRBJ2-1, the V gene TRBV28; TRBD2 aligns across 12 bases. The germline CDR1 and CDR2 sequences are MDHEN and SYDVKM. CDR3 length: 15 residues. J lost 12 bases, V lost 2 bases, and 8 bases had no gene match. The CDR3 sequence: CASSLGASGRAGQFF. The DNA of the CDR3 is TGTGCCAGCAGTTTAGGGGCTAGCGGGAGGGCCGGGCAGTTCTTC.